The 15 T cell receptor beta chains below all came from one sample that was sequenced in a study of blood T cell repertoires in COVID-19. Some clones are missing from TCRdb's copy, which holds only in-frame ones; the method was immunoSEQ multiplex PCR. The sample lists fewer than 65,000 clones; more than 70% were seen once. Sequencing input: peripheral blood. These receptors came from a man aged 60 to 69 with acute or convalescent COVID-19.

The chain has TRBV30 and TRBJ2-5, with D tentatively TRBD2 (6 bases). The CDR3 has 13 residues. The V gene lost 0 bases and the J gene lost 3 bases, with 8 bases spanning the gap. Germline V gene lookup returns CDR1 GTSNPN and CDR2 SVGIG (reference sequence). The CDR3 region has the DNA TGTGCCTGGAGTGTATTAGCGGAAGAGACCCAGTACTTC. It specifies CAWSVLAEETQYF.

The chain combines TRBV5-1 with TRBJ1-4, with TRBD1 identical over 7 bases. The CDR3 spans 14 residues. V was pared by 2 bases and J by 8 bases, with 6 bases of the junction left unmatched. CDR1 is SGHRS and CDR2 is YFSETQ in the germline V gene. The DNA of the CDR3 is TGCGCCAGCAGCTTCGGACAGGTGGAGGAAAAACTGTTTTTT. As protein: CASSFGQVEEKLFF. The full variable domain, in which reference TRBV5-1 and TRBJ1-4 provide the parts outside the CDR3, is KAGVTQTPRYLIKTRGQQVTLSCSPISGHRSVSWYQQTPGQGLQFLFEYFSETQRNKGNFPGRFSGRQFSNSRSEMNVSTLELGDSALYLCASSFGQVEEKLFFGSGTQLSVL.

This chain connects TRBV4-1 to TRBJ2-1, with 8 bases fitting TRBD2. Trimming at V came to 4 bases and at J to 2 bases, leaving 4 bases not matched to a gene. CDR3 length: 15 residues. Germline lookup yields CDR1 MGHRA and CDR2 YSYEKL. The CDR3 DNA sequence: TGCGCCAGCAGCCCCGGACTAGCAACCTACAATGAGCAGTTCTTC. Translated, it gives CASSPGLATYNEQFF.

This chain joins TRBV6-2 or TRBV6-3 and TRBJ2-3; TRBD2 might be the D (5 bases). The CDR3 consists of 16 residues. With 4 bases removed from V and 3 bases from J, the gap between germline ends came to 17 bases. CDR1 MNHEY and CDR2 SVGEGT come from the germline V gene. The DNA of the CDR3 is TGTGCCAGCAGTTGGACCCGGACTGGAGGAACAGATACGCAGTATTTT. It yields the protein CASSWTRTGGTDTQYF.

The V and J genes are TRBV19 and TRBJ1-1; 7 bases map to TRBD1. Germline V lookup: CDR1 LNHDA, CDR2 SQIVND (reference sequence). Trimming removed 1 base from V and 3 bases from J; junction bases left unmatched: 2. CDR3 length equals 14 residues. CDR3 sequence reads: CASSIVQGDTEAFF. DNA of the CDR3: TGTGCCAGTAGTATAGTGCAGGGGGACACTGAAGCTTTCTTT.

The J gene is TRBJ1-2, the V gene TRBV4-1; D is possibly TRBD1 (5 bases). This CDR3 region has 15 residues. The germline gives CDR1 MGHRA, CDR2 YSYEKL. V shed 2 bases and J shed 2 bases, with 12 bases lying between them. The CDR3 protein is CASSQSDSLNYGYTF. CDR3 nucleotides: TGCGCCAGCAGCCAATCCGACAGTCTGAACTATGGCTACACCTTC.

This clone showed up just a few times. This chain connects TRBV4-2 to TRBJ2-1; D may be TRBD2 (5 bases). The V end was cut by 3 bases, the J end by 8 bases, with 8 bases between. Germline values: CDR1 LGHNA, CDR2 YNFKEQ. The CDR3 consists of 12 residues. CDR3 nucleotide sequence: TGTGCCAGCAGCCACGGGAATTATGAGCAGTTCTTC. This sequence encodes CASSHGNYEQFF.

The chain has TRBV19 and TRBJ1-2, with 7 bases matching TRBD1. Germline V gene sequence: CDR1 LNHDA, CDR2 SQIVND (reference sequence). The V and J ends lost 7 bases and 6 bases, in that order; junction bases with no gene match: 8. This CDR3 comprises 13 residues. The CDR3 nucleotides read TGTGCCAGTACCACCGGGACAGCTAATGGCTACACCTTC. It translates to CASTTGTANGYTF.

The V gene is TRBV21-1, the J gene TRBJ2-3; TRBD2, the table's D call, was not compared with the DNA. TRBV21-1 corresponds to a pseudogene. The CDR3 is 15 amino acids. The CDR3 DNA follows: TGTGCCAGCAGCAAAGGCATAGTAGCAAGGGATACGCAGTATTTT. This gives the protein CASSKGIVARDTQYF.

This sequence joins TRBV4-3 and TRBJ1-1; TRBD1 is a possible D gene (6 bases). Trimming took off 4 bases at V and 0 bases at J, with 15 bases between the two ends. CDR1 is LGHNA and CDR2 is YSLEER in the germline V gene. This CDR3 comprises 16 residues. The CDR3 region has the DNA TGCGCCAGCAGCCGTTACGGGGGGCGAGTGAACACTGAAGCTTTCTTT. Its translation is CASSRYGGRVNTEAFF.

The chain combines TRBV6-1 with TRBJ1-5; no clear D gene. The ends were cut back, 3 bases at V and 7 bases at J, with 7 bases in the middle. The CDR3 contains 12 residues. Per germline, CDR1 MNHNS and CDR2 SASEGT. In DNA, the CDR3 is TGTGCCAGCAGTGAGAGGGCGCAGCCCCAGCATTTT. The encoded protein is CASSERAQPQHF.

The J gene is TRBJ1-2, the V gene TRBV12-3 or TRBV12-4; D unclear. The V end was cut by 4 bases, the J end by 8 bases, with 8 bases between. CDR3 length: 11 amino acids. CDR3 sequence: CASSSRYGYTF. For the CDR3, the DNA is TGTGCCAGCAGTTCTAGATACGGCTACACCTTC.

This clone was detected only once. The chain is built from TRBV11-2 and TRBJ2-3; 9 positions match TRBD2. V lost 3 bases and J lost 1; bases outside the gene matches: 2. There are 15 residues in the CDR3. CDR1 is SGHAT and CDR2 is FQNNGV in the germline V gene. Here the CDR3 DNA reads TGTGCCAGCAGCTTGCAGCGGGGGGGCACAGATACGCAGTATTTT. This codes for CASSLQRGGTDTQYF.

This clone was recorded a few times. The chain uses TRBV5-5 and TRBJ2-1, with D possibly being TRBD1 (7 bases). The CDR3 is 15 amino acids. V lost 0 bases and J 4 bases, leaving 11 bases between the germline ends. Germline V gene sequence: CDR1 SGHKS, CDR2 YYEKEE (reference sequence). CDR3 protein: CASSLGQGLYNEQFF. In DNA, the CDR3 is TGTGCCAGCAGCTTGGGACAGGGACTTTACAATGAGCAGTTCTTC. The full variable domain, in which reference TRBV5-5 and TRBJ2-1 provide the parts outside the CDR3, is DAGVTQSPTHLIKTRGQQVTLRCSPISGHKSVSWYQQVLGQGPQFIFQYYEKEERGRGNFPDRFSARQFPNYSSELNVNALLLGDSALYLCASSLGQGLYNEQFFGPGTRLTVL.

This chain uses TRBV4-2 with TRBJ2-3, with 14 positions matching TRBD2. Per germline, CDR1 LGHNA and CDR2 YNFKEQ. The CDR3 has 18 amino acids. V shed 1 base and J 2 bases; nucleotides not matched to a gene: 5. The CDR3: CASSQATSGGAPTDTQYF. CDR3 coding DNA: TGTGCCAGCAGCCAAGCGACTAGCGGGGGGGCCCCCACAGATACGCAGTATTTT.